This entry lists 13 T cell receptor beta chains sequenced from one sample in a study of human T cells and chemical hapten exposure. TCRdb ran MiXCR on the RACE reads and lists one entry per CDR3 protein. The data show about 85,000 distinct CDR3 sequences, about 8.5% seen once. Time point described: pre-sensitization, week 0. The sample's treatment: therapeutic diphenylcyclopropenone sensitization with weekly scalp DPC. The input for sequencing was whole blood, taken in connection with sensitization to the hapten diphenylcyclopropenone (DPC). All receptors derive from a man aged 35 to 55 with alopecia areata. Some clones in this sample may be carry-over from other donors' samples.

This clonotype was counted at least ten times. V and J are TRBV29-1 and TRBJ1-6; TRBD1 aligns across 9 bases. This CDR3 is built from 15 residues. Germline V CDR1 and CDR2: SQVTM, ANQGSEA. The trim removed 6 bases at V and 5 bases at J, leaving 8 bases unmatched. As DNA, the CDR3 is TGCAGCGTAAGAGACAGGGGGGATAATAATTCACCCCTCCACTTT. Its protein product is CSVRDRGDNNSPLHF.

This clonotype was seen only a few times. The chain is built from TRBV3-1 and TRBJ2-4, with 8 nucleotides matching TRBD1. This CDR3 has 14 residues. Germline lookup yields CDR1 LGHDT and CDR2 YNNKEL (reference sequence). Unmatched junction bases numbered 1, after V lost 1 base and J lost 5 bases. The CDR3 spells CASSQAQGENIQYF. The CDR3 coding sequence is TGTGCCAGCAGCCAAGCACAGGGGGAAAACATTCAGTACTTC.

This clonotype came up a few times. J is TRBJ1-2 and V is TRBV28, with a possible D match to TRBD1 (5 bases). Deletions cut 2 bases from V and 2 bases from J, with 12 bases between. Germline CDR1 and CDR2: MDHEN and SYDVKM. The CDR3 has 15 residues. CDR3 nucleotide sequence: TGTGCCAGCAGTTTAGGGGGGGGACGGAACTATGGCTACACCTTC. Its protein is CASSLGGGRNYGYTF.

This clonotype occurred a few times. The chain employs TRBV20-1 and TRBJ2-5, with TRBD1 identical over 10 bases. This CDR3 comprises 16 residues. CDR1 and CDR2 from the germline V gene are DFQATT and SNEGSKA (reference sequence). V lost 2 bases to trimming and J lost 3 bases; unmatched junction nucleotides: 9. The CDR3 spells CSARTIRDRGKETQYF. CDR3 nucleotides: TGCAGTGCTAGAACCATACGGGACAGGGGAAAAGAGACCCAGTACTTC.

In this sample, this clonotype turned up a few times. The chain joins TRBV20-1 to TRBJ2-7, with 7 positions matching TRBD1. Germline V CDR1 and CDR2: DFQATT, SNEGSKA (reference sequence). The CDR3 is 14 amino acids. With 6 bases clipped from V and 4 bases from J, the junction kept 12 bases outside the gene matches. The CDR3 protein is CSARRTGDSYEQYF. Written as DNA, the CDR3 is TGCAGTGCCCGCAGGACAGGAGATTCGTACGAGCAGTACTTC.

This clonotype was seen a handful of times. The chain recombines TRBV7-2 with TRBJ2-2, with D maybe TRBD2 (5 bases). This CDR3 contains 16 residues. V shed 2 bases and J shed 1 base, with 11 bases lying between them. Per the germline V gene, CDR1 is SGHTA and CDR2 is FQGNSA. CDR3: CASSLSGLQNTGELFF. Written as DNA, the CDR3 is TGTGCCAGCAGCTTATCGGGGTTACAGAACACCGGGGAGCTGTTTTTT. The full variable domain, completed using reference TRBV7-2 and TRBJ2-2, is GAGVSQSPSNKVTEKGKDVELRCDPISGHTALYWYRQSLGQGLEFLIYFQGNSAPDKSGLPSDRFSAERTGGSVSTLTIQRTQQEDSAVYLCASSLSGLQNTGELFFGEGSRLTVL.

The chain employs TRBV6-2 or TRBV6-3 and TRBJ2-6; no clear D. V was trimmed by 10 bases and J by 1 base, leaving 8 bases between them. Germline V gene data show CDR1 as MNHEY and CDR2 as SVGEGT. This CDR3 spans 13 amino acids. CDR3: CATGPSGANVLTF. In DNA, the CDR3 is TGTGCCACCGGACCGTCTGGGGCCAACGTCCTGACTTTC.

This clonotype was counted ten times or more. The rearrangement uses TRBV5-6 and TRBJ1-1; TRBD1 might be the D (5 bases). The V end was cut by 3 bases, the J end by 8 bases, with 14 bases between. Germline CDR1 is SGHDT and CDR2 is YYEEEE. The CDR3 has 13 residues. CDR3 nucleotide sequence: TGTGCCAGCAGCTGGGGCGTAGCTCCCGAAGCTTTCTTT. This encodes CASSWGVAPEAFF. The full variable domain, in which reference TRBV5-6 and TRBJ1-1 provide the parts outside the CDR3, is DAGVTQSPTHLIKTRGQQVTLRCSPKSGHDTVSWYQQALGQGPQFIFQYYEEEERQRGNFPDRFSGHQFPNYSSELNVNALLLGDSALYLCASSWGVAPEAFFGQGTRLTVV.

At least ten counts were recorded for this clonotype. The DNA of the CDR3 is TGTGCCAGCAGCTTGTTTTCGGGGGGAGAACCTGGGGCCAACGTCCTGACTTTC. Its translation is CASSLFSGGEPGANVLTF. V usage is TRBV5-8 and J usage is TRBJ2-6; the match to TRBD2 covers 7 bases. Germline loops: CDR1 SGHTS, CDR2 YDEGEE. J lost 2 bases, V lost 1 base, and 9 bases had no gene match. This CDR3 region has 18 residues.

The chain combines TRBV28 with TRBJ1-5; D ambiguous. V was cut by 5 bases and J by 8 bases, with 10 bases left in between. The CDR3 has 12 amino acids. CDR1 and CDR2 (germline): MDHEN, SYDVKM. The CDR3 loop is CASSRNPEPQHF. The CDR3 DNA is TGTGCCAGCAGTCGCAATCCCGAGCCCCAGCATTTT.

This clonotype was counted a single time. The chain employs TRBV20-1 and TRBJ2-3; 7 bases align to TRBD1. From germline, CDR1 is DFQATT and CDR2 SNEGSKA (reference sequence). The V and J ends lost 0 bases and 6 bases, in that order; junction bases with no gene match: 9. CDR3 length: 15 residues. CDR3 protein: CSARDPTGHGDTQYF. CDR3 sequence (DNA): TGCAGTGCTAGAGACCCGACAGGGCATGGGGATACGCAGTATTTT.

V usage is TRBV5-6 and J usage is TRBJ2-6; D is possibly TRBD1 (6 bases). Germline V gene lookup returns CDR1 SGHDT and CDR2 YYEEEE. CDR3 length equals 13 residues. The germline V and J ends were trimmed by 4 bases and 7 bases, with 9 bases remaining between them. CDR3 in DNA: TGTGCCAGCAGCACAGGGACAGCCAACGTCCTGACTTTC. The encoded protein is CASSTGTANVLTF. Full variable domain (missing parts from reference TRBV5-6 and TRBJ2-6): DAGVTQSPTHLIKTRGQQVTLRCSPKSGHDTVSWYQQALGQGPQFIFQYYEEEERQRGNFPDRFSGHQFPNYSSELNVNALLLGDSALYLCASSTGTANVLTFGAGSRLTVL.

This clonotype was picked up a small number of times. The V gene is TRBV18, the J gene TRBJ1-3, with D perhaps TRBD1 (5 bases). Germline V gene sequence: CDR1 KGHSH, CDR2 LQKENI. V was shortened by 2 bases and J by 1 base, with 18 bases between the two germline ends. The CDR3 runs 18 residues. The CDR3, as DNA: TGTGCCAGCTCACCAACCCACCTGGACACGGTTTCTGGAAACACCATATATTTT. Its protein is CASSPTHLDTVSGNTIYF.